Listed here are 23 T cell receptor beta chains from one sample, sequenced in a study of cytomegalovirus exposure and HLA in healthy donors. PCR was performed using 60 Vbeta and 13 Jbeta primers. TCRdb's copy holds only in-frame clones and misses some; the assay was immunoSEQ multiplex PCR. The data show fewer than 200,000 clones, approximately 70% seen once. What was sequenced was PBMCs. The source of these receptors is a woman aged 40-49 years in good health and CMV-seropositive.

J is TRBJ2-7 and V is TRBV6-5; tentative D call: TRBD1 (6 bases). The CDR3 is made up of 13 amino acids. With 8 bases removed from V and 1 base from J, the gap between germline ends came to 12 bases. Germline lookup yields CDR1 MNHEY and CDR2 SVGAGI. The CDR3, as DNA: TGTGCCAGCCGTTCCGACAGGTCCTACGAGCAGTACTTC. Its translation: CASRSDRSYEQYF.

The chain joins TRBV5-6 to TRBJ2-7; 9 bases line up with TRBD1. Germline CDR1 and CDR2: SGHDT and YYEEEE. This CDR3 comprises 15 residues. V lost 4 bases to trimming and J lost 4 bases; unmatched junction nucleotides: 9. The CDR3 sequence is CASSTGTGFEYEQYF. The CDR3 nucleotides are TGTGCCAGCAGCACCGGGACAGGGTTCGAATACGAGCAGTACTTC.

This chain links TRBV6-1 with TRBJ1-2; D might be TRBD1 (6 bases). Deletions cut 4 bases from V and 4 bases from J, with 7 bases between. CDR3 size: 12 residues. Germline V gene lookup returns CDR1 MNHNS and CDR2 SASEGT. As DNA, the CDR3 is TGTGCCAGCAGTGGCAGGGGCTATGGCTACACCTTC. Protein: CASSGRGYGYTF.

The chain is built from TRBV29-1 and TRBJ2-7; 10 nucleotides agree with TRBD2. This CDR3 has 12 residues. The ends lost 6 bases at V and 6 bases at J; junction bases unmatched: 5. The germline V gene encodes CDR1 SQVTM and CDR2 ANQGSEA. CDR3 coding DNA: TGCAGCGTCTGGGGACTAGCGTCCGAGCAGTACTTC. Translated, it gives CSVWGLASEQYF.

This clone was counted once. The V call is TRBV5-3, the J call TRBJ2-7, with D perhaps matching TRBD1 (5 bases). TRBV5-3 is reported as an ORF; its role is uncertain. The CDR3 is made up of 13 amino acids. The ends were cut back, 0 bases at V and 4 bases at J, with 8 bases in the middle. CDR3 nucleotide sequence: TGTGCCAGAAGCTTGGGTAGGGGTTACGAGCAGTACTTC. This codes for CARSLGRGYEQYF.

This clone came up a few times. The J gene is TRBJ2-7, the V gene TRBV7-2, with D perhaps matching TRBD2 (5 bases). With 5 bases removed from V and 4 bases from J, the gap between germline ends came to 12 bases. CDR1 SGHTA and CDR2 FQGNSA come from the germline V gene. This CDR3 is built from 13 residues. CDR3 bases: TGTGCCAGCAGCCCCCAAAGGGAGTACGAGCAGTACTTC. Amino acid sequence: CASSPQREYEQYF.

This sequence joins TRBV6-1 and TRBJ1-3, with 8 bases aligning to TRBD1. The germline gives CDR1 MNHNS, CDR2 SASEGT. The CDR3 loop spans 21 amino acids. The J segment lost 3 bases and the V segment lost 2 bases, leaving 21 bases of the junction unmatched. The chain's CDR3 is CASSERWTGRFLPPLGNTIYF. The CDR3 nucleotides are TGTGCCAGCAGTGAAAGGTGGACAGGGAGATTTCTTCCGCCACTTGGAAACACCATATATTTT.

This chain uses TRBV5-6 with TRBJ2-3, with D possibly TRBD2 on 5 matching bases. V lost 1 base and J 2 bases, leaving 8 bases between the germline ends. The CDR3 is 14 residues long. Looked up from germline, CDR1 is SGHDT and CDR2 is YYEEEE. The DNA for the CDR3 is TGTGCCAGCAGCTTGACAGCGGTCACAGATACGCAGTATTTT. Translating it yields CASSLTAVTDTQYF.

The table lists this clone with a few counts. This chain links TRBV4-1 with TRBJ1-4; no clear D gene. V was cut by 1 base and J by 5 bases, with 8 bases left in between. Germline-derived CDR1 and CDR2 are MGHRA and YSYEKL. The CDR3 has 14 amino acids. CDR3 in DNA: TGCGCCAGCAGCCAAGGTCTCGAGAATGAAAAACTGTTTTTT. Amino acid sequence: CASSQGLENEKLFF.

The chain employs TRBV2 and TRBJ2-7; D remains unclear. Deletions cut 4 bases from V and 1 base from J, with 5 bases between. The CDR3 is made up of 12 amino acids. Germline assignment: CDR1 SNHLY and CDR2 FYNNEI. The CDR3 protein is CASSAQSYEQYF. DNA of the CDR3: TGTGCCAGCAGTGCACAGTCCTACGAGCAGTACTTC.

The rearrangement joins TRBV6-6 to TRBJ2-1, with D uncertain. Trimming removed 0 bases from V and 9 bases from J, with 9 bases in between. Germline V gene data show CDR1 as MNHNY and CDR2 as SVGAGI (reference sequence). The CDR3 covers 13 residues. The CDR3 DNA reads as TGTGCCAGCAGTTACTCGCTAGAAGCTGAGCAGTTCTTC. As protein: CASSYSLEAEQFF.

The V call is TRBV13, the J call TRBJ1-2, with 8 bases that match TRBD1. V was pared by 6 bases and J by 2 bases, with 5 bases of the junction left unmatched. The germline V gene encodes CDR1 PRHDT and CDR2 FYEKMQ (reference sequence). The CDR3 covers 14 residues. The CDR3 sequence is CASRTTGGNYGYTF. The CDR3 coding sequence is TGTGCCAGCAGAACTACAGGGGGGAACTATGGCTACACCTTC.

This rearrangement joins TRBV29-1 to TRBJ2-1, with a weak D call TRBD2 (5 bases). This CDR3 spans 14 amino acids. CDR1 and CDR2 from the germline V gene are SQVTM and ANQGSEA. Between the trimmed V and J ends, which lost 4 bases and 3 bases, there was a span of 13 bases. The CDR3 here is CSVAAVSNYNEQFF. CDR3 nucleotide sequence: TGCAGCGTTGCAGCGGTAAGCAACTACAATGAGCAGTTCTTC.

About this clone: Germline is not matched at one junction end, which may reflect a read error. The chain combines TRBV9 with TRBJ2-1; 7 bases align to TRBD2. The CDR3 length is 14 residues. Germline values: CDR1 SGDLS, CDR2 YYNGEE. The CDR3 region has the DNA TGTGCCAGTAGCGTAGAGGATAGCGGGAATGAGCAGTTCTTC. Translated, it gives CASSVEDSGNEQFF.

This clone has just one count. The chain recombines TRBV5-1 with TRBJ2-3; TRBD2 aligns across 10 bases. The V segment lost 0 bases and the J segment 2 bases; nucleotides outside the gene matches: 3. This CDR3 is built from 16 residues. Looked up from germline, CDR1 is SGHRS and CDR2 is YFSETQ. In nucleotides, the CDR3 is TGCGCCAGCAGCTTGGGCCTAGCGGGAGACACAGATACGCAGTATTTT. This encodes CASSLGLAGDTDTQYF.

This chain connects TRBV7-9 to TRBJ1-5; D is uncertain. Germline CDR1 reads SEHNR; CDR2 reads FQNEAQ (reference sequence). CDR3 length equals 14 residues. The ends were cut back, 1 base at V and 6 bases at J, with 10 bases in the middle. The CDR3 loop reads CASSLEEAGQPQHF. CDR3 nucleotide sequence: TGTGCCAGCAGCTTAGAGGAGGCAGGTCAGCCCCAGCATTTT.

As concerns this clone: At one boundary the junction diverges from the germline segment, which might be a read error. The chain carries TRBV19 and TRBJ1-2, with 10 bases aligning to TRBD1. Germline CDR1 reads LNHDA; CDR2 reads SQIVND (reference sequence). The CDR3 contains 15 residues. The CDR3 spells CASTPDRGRSYGYPF. CDR3 DNA sequence: TGTGCCAGTACCCCCGACAGGGGGCGTTCCTATGGCTACCCCTTC.

V is TRBV27 and J is TRBJ2-1; 7 bases line up with TRBD2. Germline V gene data show CDR1 as MNHEY and CDR2 as SMNVEV (reference sequence). This CDR3 is 15 amino acids long. V lost 7 bases to trimming and J lost 10 bases; unmatched junction nucleotides: 16. The CDR3, as DNA: TGTGCCAGCACCCCTTCCCGGGAGGATACAAGGGAGCAGTTCTTC. It specifies CASTPSREDTREQFF.

The chain has TRBV28 and TRBJ2-7; 7 nucleotides align to TRBD1. With 3 bases clipped from V and 2 bases from J, the junction kept 4 bases outside the gene matches. The length of the CDR3 is 14 residues. Per germline, CDR1 MDHEN and CDR2 SYDVKM. The DNA for the CDR3 is TGTGCCAGCAGTTTCCTGACAGGGCCCTACGAGCAGTACTTC. Its protein product is CASSFLTGPYEQYF.

The chain is built from TRBV29-1 and TRBJ2-3, with 11 positions matching TRBD2. Looked up from germline, CDR1 is SQVTM and CDR2 is ANQGSEA. The CDR3 is 14 residues long. V trimming: 7 bases; J trimming: 5 bases; junction bases outside the gene matches: 8. CDR3 nucleotides: TGCAGCGATAGCGGGGGGGCTGGGGGAGATACGCAGTATTTT. Amino acids: CSDSGGAGGDTQYF.

The chain links TRBV7-2 to TRBJ1-5; D call uncertain. V was cut by 5 bases and J by 3 bases, with 11 bases left in between. The CDR3 length is 14 residues. Per germline, CDR1 SGHTA and CDR2 FQGNSA. In DNA form, the CDR3 reads TGTGCCAGCAGCCCACTCGTTTTCAATCAGCCCCAGCATTTT. Protein: CASSPLVFNQPQHF.

Only a few counts were recorded for this clone. The chain joins TRBV5-1 to TRBJ2-1, with 7 bases aligning to TRBD1. The V and J ends lost 3 bases and 14 bases, in that order; junction bases with no gene match: 5. The germline CDR1 and CDR2 sequences are SGHRS and YFSETQ. The CDR3 runs 11 residues. The CDR3 DNA reads as TGCGCCAGCAGCTCACAGGGGATCAAGTTCTTC. This translates into CASSSQGIKFF.

The V gene is TRBV4-2, the J gene TRBJ2-3; 8 bases align to TRBD2. This CDR3 is 15 amino acids long. CDR1 and CDR2 from the germline V gene are LGHNA and YNFKEQ. The V and J ends lost 4 bases and 0 bases, in that order; junction bases with no gene match: 3. As DNA, the CDR3 is TGTGCCAGCAGCCGGACTAGCACTAGCACAGATACGCAGTATTTT. Protein: CASSRTSTSTDTQYF.